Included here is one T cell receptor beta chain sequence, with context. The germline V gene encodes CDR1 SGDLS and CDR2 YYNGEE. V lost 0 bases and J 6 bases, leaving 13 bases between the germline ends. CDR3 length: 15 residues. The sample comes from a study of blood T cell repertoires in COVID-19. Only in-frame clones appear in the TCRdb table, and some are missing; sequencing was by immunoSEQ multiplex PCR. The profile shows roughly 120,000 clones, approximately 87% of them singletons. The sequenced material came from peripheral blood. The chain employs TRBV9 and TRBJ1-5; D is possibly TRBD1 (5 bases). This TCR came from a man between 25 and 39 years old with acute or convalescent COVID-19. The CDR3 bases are TGTGCCAGCAGCGTAGCTTTGGGGGGTGGTCAGCCCCAGCATTTT. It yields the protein CASSVALGGGQPQHF.